What follows describes a single TCR beta chain. Recovery meant two consecutive negative NP/OP PCR tests, professional clearance, or resolved symptoms. The germline gives CDR1 DFQATT, CDR2 SNEGSKA (reference sequence). Trimming left V 3 bases short and J 6 bases short, with 21 bases between. The CDR3 has 17 residues. This record comes from a study of blood T cell repertoires in COVID-19. The wider study: The United States, Italy and Spain provided the acute and convalescent COVID-19 samples. T cells, B-cell-depleted T cells, or PBMCs supplied cDNA or gDNA.

Method: immunoSEQ multiplex PCR; TCRdb's copy keeps in-frame clones and lacks some. The sample contains 400,000 or so clones, about 92% of which appear only once. This clonotype was obtained from a young man who had recovered from COVID-19. Sequenced material: PBMCs or T cells enriched from blood (not recorded which). The V and J genes are TRBV20-1 and TRBJ1-6, with D perhaps TRBD1 (6 bases). CDR3 loop: CSASPTAGASRNSPLHF. CDR3 in DNA: TGCAGTGCTAGTCCCACGGCAGGGGCTTCTCGTAATTCACCCCTCCACTTT.